The rows below give T cell receptor beta chains drawn from one sample of a study of cytomegalovirus exposure and HLA in healthy donors. Here immunoSEQ multiplex PCR was the method, and the copy in TCRdb shows in-frame clones only, minus some. The sample lists hundreds of thousands of clones; around 89% were seen once. Sequences were obtained from PBMCs. All receptors come from a woman between 18 and 30 years old in good health and CMV-seronegative. The CDR3 runs from the conserved cysteine through the conserved F or W. D genes are given only for firm matches. Not all rows give a size; the values are once, few, many and, for expanded clones, a class.

clone_size d_call cdr3_length j_call v_call cdr3_aa cdr3_nt
- - 13 TRBJ2-1 TRBV5-1 CASRSLEYNEQFF TGCGCCAGCAGATCCCTAGAGTACAATGAGCAGTTCTTC
- TRBD1 14 TRBJ1-5 TRBV19 CASSLDRGGQPQHF TGTGCCAGTAGCCTGGACAGGGGAGGACAGCCCCAGCATTTT
- TRBD2 17 TRBJ2-2 TRBV4-1 CASRKLAGETNTGELFF TGCGCCAGCAGGAAACTAGCGGGGGAGACGAACACCGGGGAGCTGTTTTTT
- - 16 TRBJ2-3 TRBV4-3 CASSQDSILGRDTQYF TGCGCCAGCAGCCAGGACTCCATCCTAGGGAGAGATACGCAGTATTTT
- - 16 TRBJ2-2 TRBV4-3 CASSLLSGGNTGELFF TGCGCCAGCAGCCTCCTAAGCGGCGGGAACACCGGGGAGCTGTTTTTT
- TRBD2 18 TRBJ2-3 TRBV5-1 CASSGGTSGGSRTDTQYF TGCGCCAGCAGCGGTGGGACTAGCGGGGGATCCCGCACAGATACGCAGTATTTT
- - 14 TRBJ2-6 TRBV11-2 CASSAGSGANVLTF TGTGCCAGCAGCGCAGGCTCTGGGGCCAACGTCCTGACTTTC
- - 12 TRBJ2-1 TRBV30 CAENTGVHQQFF TGTGCCGAAAATACAGGCGTTCACCAGCAGTTCTTC
few - 15 TRBJ1-1 TRBV5-3 CARSLGVALTTEAFF TGTGCCAGAAGCTTGGGGGTAGCCCTGACCACTGAAGCTTTCTTT
- TRBD1 12 TRBJ2-1 TRBV7-9 CASSKDRGREFF TGTGCCAGCAGCAAGGACAGGGGGCGAGAGTTCTTC
- - 13 TRBJ1-5 TRBV7-2 CASSLQRDQPQHF TGTGCCAGCAGCTTACAGAGGGATCAGCCCCAGCATTTT
- TRBD1 12 TRBJ1-1 TRBV27 CASRQGVFEAFF TGTGCCAGCCGACAGGGTGTATTTGAAGCTTTCTTT
once TRBD2 16 TRBJ2-1 TRBV4-3 CASSQVLAGAYNEQFF TGCGCCAGCAGCCAGGTACTAGCGGGTGCCTACAATGAGCAGTTCTTC
- - 9 TRBJ1-2 TRBV21-1 CVIDCGYTF TGTGTAATAGATTGTGGCTACACCTTC
- TRBD2 16 TRBJ2-5 TRBV4-2 CASSQDYSGAGETQYF TGTGCCAGCAGCCAAGACTATAGCGGGGCGGGTGAGACCCAGTACTTC
- - 17 TRBJ2-5 TRBV4-3 CASSQEVLGGLRETQYF TGCGCCAGCAGCCAAGAAGTCTTGGGGGGGCTCCGGGAGACCCAGTACTTC
- TRBD2 14 TRBJ2-7 TRBV2 CASSRDGGNYEQYF TGTGCCAGCAGTCGGGACGGGGGGAACTACGAGCAGTACTTC
- - 16 TRBJ2-1 TRBV7-2 CASSPRGQSGMHEQFF TGTGCCAGCAGCCCGAGAGGACAGTCTGGTATGCATGAGCAGTTCTTC
- TRBD1 16 TRBJ2-1 TRBV2 CASSKPGQGALDEQFF TGTGCCAGCAGTAAACCGGGACAGGGGGCTTTGGATGAGCAGTTCTTC
- TRBD1 14 TRBJ2-1 TRBV5-4 CASSPGQGINEQFF TGTGCCAGCAGCCCGGGACAGGGGATCAATGAGCAGTTCTTC
- - 13 TRBJ1-2 TRBV29-1 CSVGRENHYGYTF TGCAGCGTTGGAAGGGAGAACCACTATGGCTACACCTTC
- TRBD1 14 TRBJ1-5 TRBV5-1 CASSPGTANQPQHF TGCGCCAGCAGTCCCGGGACAGCTAATCAGCCCCAGCATTTT
- TRBD1 14 TRBJ1-1 TRBV7-9 CASSLANRGTEAFF TGTGCCAGCAGCTTAGCGAACAGGGGGACTGAAGCTTTCTTT
- - 13 TRBJ2-1 TRBV30 CAWSAWGVDEQFF TGTGCCTGGAGTGCCTGGGGAGTCGATGAGCAGTTCTTC
- - 17 TRBJ1-1 TRBV5-6 CASSSMAGRTLNTEAFF TGTGCCAGCAGCTCGATGGCGGGACGGACTCTGAACACTGAAGCTTTCTTT
- - 16 TRBJ2-5 TRBV4-2 CASSQEWRVTRETQYF TGTGCCAGCAGCCAAGAGTGGAGGGTTACCCGGGAGACCCAGTACTTC
- TRBD1 13 TRBJ1-2 TRBV18 CASSPTGVEGYTF TGTGCCAGCTCACCGACAGGGGTAGAGGGCTACACCTTC
- TRBD1 16 TRBJ2-3 TRBV5-6 CASSLRTGGGTDTQYF TGTGCCAGCAGCTTAAGGACAGGGGGCGGAACAGATACGCAGTATTTT
- TRBD1 16 TRBJ1-3 TRBV7-2 CASSLGWDSSGNTIYF TGTGCCAGCAGCTTAGGTTGGGACAGCTCTGGAAACACCATATATTTT
- - 15 TRBJ2-5 TRBV4-1 CASSQISAVQETQYF TGCGCCAGCAGCCAAATCTCAGCGGTACAAGAGACCCAGTACTTC
- - 16 TRBJ1-1 TRBV5-6 CASNPRNPGESTEAFF TGTGCCAGCAACCCCCGTAACCCTGGTGAGTCCACTGAAGCTTTCTTT
- - 14 TRBJ2-1 TRBV6-1 CASTLIPFFNEQFF TGTGCCAGCACCCTTATTCCCTTTTTCAATGAGCAGTTCTTC
- - 15 TRBJ2-3 TRBV5-1 CASSTREPDTDTQYF TGCGCCAGCAGCACGAGGGAACCCGACACAGATACGCAGTATTTT
- TRBD2 18 TRBJ2-1 TRBV19 CASSLGLAGGPGYNEQFF TGTGCCAGTAGTTTAGGACTAGCGGGAGGGCCAGGGTACAATGAGCAGTTCTTC
once TRBD2 18 TRBJ2-7 TRBV7-2 CASSPSGLAGGKLGEQYF TGTGCCAGCAGCCCGTCAGGACTAGCGGGAGGAAAGTTAGGGGAGCAGTACTTC
- - 16 TRBJ1-5 TRBV6-6 CASSYGEGGGNQPQHF TGTGCCAGCAGTTACGGCGAGGGCGGGGGCAATCAGCCCCAGCATTTT
- - 15 TRBJ2-3 TRBV7-3 CASSLYGGTTDTQYF TGTGCCAGCAGCTTATACGGCGGGACCACAGATACGCAGTATTTT
- - 15 TRBJ2-3 TRBV27 CASSLGGPGADTQYF TGTGCCAGCAGTTTAGGGGGACCGGGGGCAGATACGCAGTATTTT
- - 15 TRBJ1-2 TRBV4-2 CASSQGTAANYGYTF TGTGCCAGCAGCCAAGGGACAGCCGCTAACTATGGCTACACCTTC
- TRBD2 16 TRBJ2-3 TRBV7-2 CASSPSGTLATDTQYF TGTGCCAGCAGCCCTAGCGGGACCCTAGCCACAGATACGCAGTATTTT
- - 13 TRBJ1-1 TRBV29-1 CSVAQQVNTEAFF TGCAGCGTTGCTCAACAAGTGAACACTGAAGCTTTCTTT
- TRBD1 18 TRBJ1-1 TRBV5-4 CASSLGVSGRGLDTEAFF TGTGCCAGCAGCTTGGGTGTCAGTGGCAGGGGGCTGGACACTGAAGCTTTCTTT
- - 13 TRBJ2-7 TRBV19 CASSMAGWDEQYF TGTGCCAGTAGTATGGCAGGGTGGGACGAGCAGTACTTC
- - 18 TRBJ1-2 TRBV6-1 CASSEGGTYHFANYGYTF TGTGCCAGCAGTGAAGGAGGGACATACCATTTCGCTAACTATGGCTACACCTTC
- - 15 TRBJ2-2 TRBV6-1 CASRPPDRRTGELFF TGTGCCAGCAGGCCCCCCGACAGACGAACCGGGGAGCTGTTTTTT
- - 13 TRBJ2-4 TRBV9 CASSAQNENIQYF TGTGCCAGCAGCGCACAGAACGAAAACATTCAGTACTTC
once TRBD1 18 TRBJ2-1 TRBV6-4 CASSGVGQGLGRLSEQFF TGTGCCAGCAGTGGGGTAGGACAGGGGCTCGGGAGGCTAAGTGAGCAGTTCTTC
- - 12 TRBJ1-2 TRBV25-1 CASKAGNYGYTF TGTGCCAGCAAGGCAGGCAACTATGGCTACACCTTC
- - 13 TRBJ2-2 TRBV25-1 CASSFTSTGELFF TGTGCCAGCAGTTTCACCAGCACCGGGGAGCTGTTTTTT
- - 12 TRBJ2-7 TRBV9 CASSGGDYEQYF TGTGCCAGCAGCGGAGGAGACTACGAGCAGTACTTC
- - 16 TRBJ2-3 TRBV11-1 CASSLDSRTSTDTQYF TGTGCCAGCAGCTTAGACAGCAGAACTAGCACAGATACGCAGTATTTT
- TRBD2 15 TRBJ2-1 TRBV5-1 CASSGGSRSYNEQFF TGCGCCAGCAGCGGCGGGAGTAGGTCCTACAATGAGCAGTTCTTC
- TRBD2 14 TRBJ2-7 TRBV7-9 CASSPRGGLGEQYF TGTGCCAGCAGCCCGCGGGGGGGCCTAGGCGAGCAGTACTTC
- - 17 TRBJ1-1 TRBV9 CASSVGGGGAAFTEAFF TGTGCCAGCAGCGTAGGGGGAGGGGGGGCCGCATTCACTGAAGCTTTCTTT
- - 15 TRBJ2-3 TRBV5-6 CASSPKEGPGDTQYF TGTGCCAGCAGCCCGAAGGAGGGCCCGGGGGATACGCAGTATTTT
- TRBD2 16 TRBJ2-3 TRBV10-3 CAISELGLAGSGTQYF TGTGCCATCAGTGAACTTGGACTAGCGGGATCAGGTACGCAGTATTTT
once TRBD1 18 TRBJ1-2 TRBV18 CASSLGRDRGLRGYGYTF TGTGCCAGCTCACTTGGACGGGACAGGGGTCTTAGAGGCTATGGCTACACCTTC
- - 12 TRBJ2-7 TRBV10-1 CASSDVGGTQYF TGCGCCAGCAGTGATGTCGGGGGAACCCAGTACTTC
- - 14 TRBJ2-7 TRBV11-2 CASSLRDSAYEQYF TGTGCCAGCAGCTTGCGTGACAGCGCCTACGAGCAGTACTTC